The T cell receptor (beta chain) described here comes from a study of T cell responses to AZD1222 COVID-19 vaccine. Here immunoSEQ multiplex PCR was the method, and the copy in TCRdb shows in-frame clones only, minus some. The data contain 90,000 to 150,000 clones, over 85% of them singletons. Germline V gene data show CDR1 as MNHEY and CDR2 as SMNVEV (reference sequence). The CDR3 has 16 amino acids. The V and J ends lost 2 bases and 4 bases, in that order; junction bases with no gene match: 9. For this clone: Antigen unknown.

The study, taken as a whole, reports: Reports say nearly half of spike-specific TCRs go after unmutated variant regions.

This receptor was identified in an adult in good health. Sequencing used peripheral blood, obtained on day 0 of AZD1222 vaccination. This chain joins TRBV27 and TRBJ1-2, with 8 bases identical to TRBD1. CDR3 DNA: TGTGCCAGCAGTTTACAGGGGGCCCCCTGGGTCTATGGCTACACCTTC. The encoded protein is CASSLQGAPWVYGYTF.